The 2 T cell receptor beta chains reported below all come from one sample, sequenced in a study of T cell responses to AZD1222 COVID-19 vaccine. The method was immunoSEQ multiplex PCR; TCRdb's version includes in-frame clones alone and lacks a portion of them. The sample has roughly 120,000 clones, about 90% seen once. This sample comprised peripheral blood, obtained 28 days after the second AZD1222 dose. All receptors come from an adult who received the AZD1222 COVID-19 vaccine.

The chain combines TRBV5-1 with TRBJ2-7; TRBD1 agrees at 7 bases. The germline V gene has CDR1 SGHRS and CDR2 YFSETQ. Trimming removed 3 bases from V and 2 bases from J; junction bases left unmatched: 8. The CDR3 is 15 amino acids. The CDR3 spells CASSSSTGRPYEQYF. The CDR3, as DNA: TGCGCCAGCAGCTCATCGACAGGGCGGCCCTACGAGCAGTACTTC.

The V and J genes are TRBV5-8 and TRBJ2-7; 8 nucleotides line up with TRBD2. Germline values: CDR1 SGHTS, CDR2 YDEGEE. J was trimmed by 3 bases and V by 3 bases; bases with no gene match: 8. This CDR3 is built from 15 residues. The CDR3 loop reads CASSYTSGVSYEQYF. As DNA, the CDR3 is TGTGCCAGCAGCTATACTAGCGGCGTCAGCTACGAGCAGTACTTC.